This TCR beta chain was captured by sequencing in a study of T cell repertoires in cytomegalovirus infection. Overall study context: CMV epitopes in the study were HLA-C-restricted (recently identified) and HLA-B-restricted (well studied). Public TCR beta signature analysis indicated the presence of both CMV infection and matching HLA type.

This clonotype was detected a few times. Its antigen is not known. Germline V gives CDR1 SQVTM, CDR2 ANQGSEA. CDR3 length: 14 amino acids. With 7 bases removed from V and 4 bases from J, the gap between germline ends came to 16 bases. TCRdb re-analysed the reads in MiXCR, keeping a single row per CDR3 protein. The sample lists around 310,000 distinct CDR3 sequences; roughly 28% were seen once. This TCR was recovered from a human donor in good health (CMV status not recorded). Some clones in this sample may be carry-over from other donors' samples. The sample in question was cultured PBMCs, obtained from culture after CMV antigen stimulation. The J gene is TRBJ2-2, the V gene TRBV29-1, with TRBD2 as a possible D gene (5 bases). The CDR3 sequence: CSAGGWSSTGELFF. The CDR3 coding sequence is TGCAGCGCCGGCGGGTGGTCCTCCACCGGGGAGCTGTTTTTT.